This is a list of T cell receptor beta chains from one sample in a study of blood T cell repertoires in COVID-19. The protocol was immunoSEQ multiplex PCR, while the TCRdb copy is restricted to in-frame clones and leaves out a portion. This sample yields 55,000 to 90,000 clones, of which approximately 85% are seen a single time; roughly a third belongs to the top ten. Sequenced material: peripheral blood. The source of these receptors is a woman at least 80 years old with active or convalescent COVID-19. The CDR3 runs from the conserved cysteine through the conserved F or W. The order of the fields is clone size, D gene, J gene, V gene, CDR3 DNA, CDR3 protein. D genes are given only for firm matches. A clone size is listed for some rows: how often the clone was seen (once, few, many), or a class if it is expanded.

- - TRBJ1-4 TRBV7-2 TGTGCCAGCAGCGGAAGACATACGGGGACACCTAATGAAAAACTGTTTTTT CASSGRHTGTPNEKLFF
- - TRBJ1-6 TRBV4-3 TGCGCCAGCAGCCAAGATCGACTAGAAGGCTCACCCCTCCACTTT CASSQDRLEGSPLHF
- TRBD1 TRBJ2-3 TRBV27 TGTGCCATCGTCCGGGACAGGGGGGTTTTGACGCAGTATTTT CAIVRDRGVLTQYF
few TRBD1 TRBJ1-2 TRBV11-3 TGTGCCAGCAGCCAGGGGGAGGACTATGGCTACACCTTC CASSQGEDYGYTF
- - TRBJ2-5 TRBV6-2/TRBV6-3 TGTGCCAGCAGTTACGGGGGGGAGACCCAGTACTTC CASSYGGETQYF
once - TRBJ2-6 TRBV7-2 TGTGCCAGCAGCTTAGGGGAGGGGGGTTTCGCGGCCAACGTCCTGACTTTC CASSLGEGGFAANVLTF
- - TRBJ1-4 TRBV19 TGTGCCAGTAGTAGAGTCACGGGACAATCAAGGGGGTTTGAAAAACTGTTTTTT CASSRVTGQSRGFEKLFF
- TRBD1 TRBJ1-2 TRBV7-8 TGTGCCAGCAGCTTAGATGGGACAGGGACTCACTATGGCTACACCTTC CASSLDGTGTHYGYTF
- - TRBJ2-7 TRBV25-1 TGTGCCAGCAGTGAAGAGGCCGGTTCCCCCTTCCACGAGCAGTACTTC CASSEEAGSPFHEQYF
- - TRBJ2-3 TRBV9 TGTGCCAGCAGCGTAGGAGTGCGGGGGCCCAGCACAGATACGCAGTATTTT CASSVGVRGPSTDTQYF
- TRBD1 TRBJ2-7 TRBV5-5 TGTGCCAGCAGCTTTACAGGGGGCCTTTACGAGCAGTACTTC CASSFTGGLYEQYF
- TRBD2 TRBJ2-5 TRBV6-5 TGTGCCAGCAGGGTCGGACTAGCGGTCCAAGAGACCCAGTACTTC CASRVGLAVQETQYF
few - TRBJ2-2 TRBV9 TGTGCCACCAACGAACAGGACACCGGGGAGCTGTTTTTT CATNEQDTGELFF
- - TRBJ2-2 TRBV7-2 TGTGCCAGCAGCTTGCGGGGAGCCTCGACTCCCACCGGGGAGCTGTTTTTT CASSLRGASTPTGELFF
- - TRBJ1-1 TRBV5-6 TGTGCCAGCAGCTTCCTCAGGGGCTTGGGCGCTTTCTTT CASSFLRGLGAFF
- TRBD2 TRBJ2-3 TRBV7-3 TGTGCCAGCAGCCCCACCGGCCCGACTAGCGGGGGGGATACGCAGTATTTT CASSPTGPTSGGDTQYF